The 15 T cell receptor beta chains in this list originate from one sample, sequenced in a study of CD8 T cells in Susac syndrome. When the RNA was reverse transcribed, random hexamers were used with an input of 0.5 to 1 ug. TCRdb independently ran MiXCR on the immunoSEQ multiplex PCR reads; one entry per CDR3 protein. The table includes about 200,000 distinct CDR3 sequences, roughly 96% detected once. Sequencing used CD4+ T cells from PBMCs. These receptors all come from a human donor in good health.

The chain couples TRBV2 to TRBJ2-2; D unclear. Germline V CDR1 and CDR2: SNHLY, FYNNEI. The CDR3 loop spans 13 amino acids. V dropped 2 bases and J dropped 7 bases, with 8 bases sitting between them. CDR3 residues: CASSERPRGELFF. CDR3 nucleotide sequence: TGTGCCAGCAGTGAACGGCCCCGCGGGGAGCTGTTTTTT.

The rearrangement joins TRBV7-8 to TRBJ2-1; D is uncertain. The CDR3 runs 13 residues. Germline CDR1 is SGHVS and CDR2 is FQNEAQ. Trimming stripped 1 base from V and 7 bases from J, with 8 bases between. The CDR3, as DNA: TGTGCCAGCAGCTTAGGACGCTGGAATGAGCAGTTCTTC. It yields the protein CASSLGRWNEQFF.

V usage is TRBV3-1 and J usage is TRBJ2-5; maybe TRBD1 (6 bases). CDR3 length equals 18 residues. Trimming removed 0 bases from V and 7 bases from J, with 24 bases in between. Per the germline V gene, CDR1 is LGHDT and CDR2 is YNNKEL (reference sequence). The CDR3, as DNA: TGTGCCAGCAGCCAAGATCTGACAGATGGGACAACCGGTGGGACCCAGTACTTC. Protein sequence: CASSQDLTDGTTGGTQYF.

This clonotype was counted a few times. The rearrangement uses TRBV7-2 and TRBJ1-5; tentatively, D is TRBD1 (5 bases). V dropped 4 bases and J dropped 5 bases, with 9 bases sitting between them. The CDR3 runs 13 residues. CDR1 and CDR2 from the germline V gene are SGHTA and FQGNSA. As DNA, the CDR3 is TGTGCCAGCAGCTCCCGGGGGGATCAGCCCCAGCATTTT. Protein: CASSSRGDQPQHF.

The chain has TRBV7-8 and TRBJ2-7, with 9 bases matching TRBD2. Looked up from germline, CDR1 is SGHVS and CDR2 is FQNEAQ. J was trimmed by 6 bases and V by 5 bases; bases with no gene match: 5. The CDR3 covers 13 residues. Written as DNA, the CDR3 is TGTGCCAGCAGCCGTAGAGCGGGAGGCGAGCAGTACGTC. This gives the protein CASSRRAGGEQYV.

Concerning this clonotype: Germline and junction disagree at one end, which may indicate a read error. The rearrangement uses TRBV3-1 and TRBJ2-1, with 14 bases fitting TRBD2. The CDR3 length is 17 residues. Germline CDR1 is LGHDT and CDR2 is YNNKEL (reference sequence). CDR3 residues: CASRQGLAGGRYNEQFF. The CDR3 bases are TGTGCCAGCAGACAAGGACTAGCGGGAGGAAGGTATAATGAGCAGTTCTTC.

V usage is TRBV3-1 and J usage is TRBJ2-7; D ambiguous. Trimming shortened V by 8 bases and J by 7 bases, and 12 bases separated the two germline ends. Germline V gene lookup returns CDR1 LGHDT and CDR2 YNNKEL (reference sequence). The CDR3 sequence is 11 residues long. CDR3 in amino acids: CASSGPAEQYF. CDR3 sequence (DNA): TGTGCCAGCTCTGGGCCGGCGGAGCAGTACTTC.

The V gene is TRBV2, the J gene TRBJ2-3; 10 nucleotides align to TRBD2. The CDR3 consists of 14 residues. From germline, CDR1 is SNHLY and CDR2 FYNNEI. V lost 6 bases, J lost 4 bases, and 4 bases stayed unmatched. DNA for the CDR3: TGTGCCAGCAGATTTAGCGGGGGGCCAGATACGCAGTATTTT. It translates to CASRFSGGPDTQYF.

The chain joins TRBV18 to TRBJ2-7; 10 bases match TRBD2. The germline V gene has CDR1 KGHSH and CDR2 LQKENI. CDR3 length: 15 residues. V shed 2 bases and J 2 bases; nucleotides not matched to a gene: 3. The CDR3 sequence: CASSPGTSEAYEQYV. CDR3 DNA: TGTGCCAGCTCACCAGGGACTAGCGAGGCCTACGAGCAGTACGTC.

The chain joins TRBV6-2 or TRBV6-3 to TRBJ2-3, with 10 bases fitting TRBD2. Losses at the gene ends were 10 bases for V and 3 bases for J; bases not matched to a gene: 10. The CDR3 length is 15 residues. Germline V gives CDR1 MNHEY, CDR2 SVGEGT. This chain's CDR3 is CATYYSGRRTDTQYF. Here the CDR3 DNA reads TGTGCCACCTACTATAGCGGGAGGAGGACAGATACGCAGTATTTT.

The V gene is TRBV5-1, the J gene TRBJ1-2; TRBD1 might be the D (5 bases). This CDR3 has 14 amino acids. Trimming took off 0 bases at V and 4 bases at J, with 10 bases between the two ends. Germline values: CDR1 SGHRS, CDR2 YFSETQ. The CDR3 coding sequence is TGCGCCAGCAGCTTGGAAACCGGGACCTATGGCTACACCTTC. Encoded protein: CASSLETGTYGYTF.

The chain uses TRBV20-1 and TRBJ2-2; D might be TRBD1 (5 bases). V was trimmed by 5 bases and J by 4 bases, leaving 11 bases between them. The CDR3 is 13 residues long. Germline V gene data show CDR1 as DFQATT and CDR2 as SNEGSKA (reference sequence). Here the CDR3 reads CSAPDSLTGELFF. The CDR3 DNA reads TGCAGTGCTCCAGACAGCCTCACCGGGGAGCTGTTTTTT.

The gene calls are TRBV12-3 or TRBV12-4 and TRBJ2-7; tentatively, D is TRBD1 (5 bases). Trimming stripped 6 bases from V and 1 base from J, with 10 bases between. The CDR3 loop spans 13 amino acids. The CDR3 region has the DNA TGTGCCAGCAGCAGGACACCTTCCTACGAGCAGTACTTC. The encoded protein is CASSRTPSYEQYF.

The CDR3 loop reads CASAGAGVTYNEQFF. DNA for the CDR3: TGTGCCAGTGCCGGCGCGGGAGTTACGTACAATGAGCAGTTCTTC. This chain uses TRBV3-1 with TRBJ2-1; 7 nucleotides line up with TRBD2. The CDR3 has 15 amino acids. Germline CDR1 is LGHDT and CDR2 is YNNKEL (reference sequence). V was clipped by 9 bases and J by 4 bases; unmatched bases: 12.

The chain joins TRBV7-2 to TRBJ2-4, with TRBD1 identical over 10 bases. The ends lost 6 bases at V and 12 bases at J; junction bases unmatched: 8. This CDR3 is built from 13 residues. Germline loops: CDR1 SGHTA, CDR2 FQGNSA. CDR3 protein: CASSSTGGFGQYF. The CDR3 DNA follows: TGTGCCAGCAGTTCGACAGGGGGCTTCGGTCAGTACTTC.